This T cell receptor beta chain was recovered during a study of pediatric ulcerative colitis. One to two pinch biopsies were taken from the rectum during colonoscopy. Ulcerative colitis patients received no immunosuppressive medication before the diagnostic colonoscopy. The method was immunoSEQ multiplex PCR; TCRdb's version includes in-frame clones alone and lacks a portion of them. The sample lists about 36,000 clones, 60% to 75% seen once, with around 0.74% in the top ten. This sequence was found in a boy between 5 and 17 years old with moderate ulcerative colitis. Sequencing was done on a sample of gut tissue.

CDR3 nucleotides: TGTGCCAGCAAGCGGGACGGCTCCTACAATGAGCAGTTCTTC. This sequence encodes CASKRDGSYNEQFF. The chain combines TRBV2 with TRBJ2-1; the match to TRBD2 covers 7 bases. CDR3 length: 14 residues. Trimming removed 7 bases from V and 0 bases from J; junction bases left unmatched: 3. The V gene's germline CDR1 is SNHLY and CDR2 FYNNEI.